The 10 T cell receptor beta chains below were found in one sample sequenced in a study of T-cell reconstitution after alpha-beta-depleted transplantation in children. TCRbeta library preparation incorporated unique molecular identifiers. TCRdb used MiXCR to reprocess the PCR reads, holding one entry per CDR3 protein. The sample records more than 550,000 distinct CDR3 sequences, more than 9% being singletons. Sequencing used PBMCs from the stem cell graft donor, obtained from the stem cell graft. All receptors derive from a human donor who donated a stem cell graft to a child with acute myeloid leukemia.

The table lists this clonotype with many counts. V usage is TRBV28 and J usage is TRBJ2-1; D could derive from TRBD1 or TRBD2 (7 bases each). Germline V gene sequence: CDR1 MDHEN, CDR2 SYDVKM. V was pared by 1 base and J by 5 bases, with 24 bases between. There are 19 residues in the CDR3. CDR3 bases: TGTGCCAGCAGTTTATCGGCAGGGGGTACGGGAGGAAAGGACAATGAGCAGTTCTTC. Amino acid sequence: CASSLSAGGTGGKDNEQFF.

This clonotype was found many times. The chain recombines TRBV20-1 with TRBJ2-3, with a possible D match to TRBD2 (5 bases). The CDR3 is 12 amino acids. From germline, CDR1 is DFQATT and CDR2 SNEGSKA (reference sequence). Trimming removed 5 bases from V and 2 bases from J, with 8 bases in between. For the CDR3, the DNA is TGCAGTGCTGAGGGATACACAGATACGCAGTATTTT. It yields the protein CSAEGYTDTQYF.

J is TRBJ2-1 and V is TRBV20-1; tentatively, D is TRBD2 (5 bases). This CDR3 comprises 15 residues. The germline V and J ends were trimmed by 0 bases and 5 bases, with 14 bases remaining between them. Per germline, CDR1 DFQATT and CDR2 SNEGSKA (reference sequence). In nucleotides, the CDR3 is TGCAGTGCTAGAGATATAAGCGGAGCCAACAATGAGCAGTTCTTC. Its protein is CSARDISGANNEQFF.

This clonotype was picked up many times. This sequence joins TRBV5-1 and TRBJ2-5, with D possibly TRBD1 on 5 matching bases. Germline values: CDR1 SGHRS, CDR2 YFSETQ. This CDR3 spans 12 amino acids. V dropped 5 bases and J dropped 1 base, with 6 bases sitting between them. The CDR3 loop is CASRTAQETQYF. In DNA, the CDR3 is TGCGCCAGCAGGACAGCCCAAGAGACCCAGTACTTC.

This clonotype was observed a few times. The genes are TRBV7-3 and TRBJ2-1, with 8 bases lining up with TRBD1. Germline V lookup: CDR1 SGHTA, CDR2 FQGTGA. Unmatched junction bases numbered 8, after V lost 11 bases and J lost 2 bases. This CDR3 contains 14 residues. CDR3 sequence: CAPRGRIPYNEQFF. The CDR3 DNA reads TGTGCCCCCAGGGGGCGGATCCCCTACAATGAGCAGTTCTTC.

This clonotype was found many times. The chain uses TRBV5-5 and TRBJ1-1, with D perhaps TRBD1 (5 bases). V gave up 1 base and J gave up 4 bases, with 8 bases separating them. The germline V gene has CDR1 SGHKS and CDR2 YYEKEE (reference sequence). The CDR3 has 13 amino acids. CDR3 sequence reads: CASSLLGGTEAFF. The CDR3 DNA reads as TGTGCCAGCAGCTTGTTGGGGGGCACTGAAGCTTTCTTT.

The table lists this clonotype with many counts. The chain couples TRBV20-1 to TRBJ2-5; 7 bases fit TRBD2. Germline loops: CDR1 DFQATT, CDR2 SNEGSKA (reference sequence). Germline trimming cut 5 bases from V and 2 bases from J; bases unmatched to any gene: 8. The CDR3 contains 14 residues. The CDR3 loop is CSAGSSGKQETQYF. As DNA, the CDR3 is TGCAGTGCTGGATCTAGCGGAAAACAAGAGACCCAGTACTTC.

About this clonotype itself: The junction and the germline gene differ at one end; a read error may be behind it. CDR3 sequence: CASSLALEGYEQYF. CDR3 nucleotides: TGTGCCAGCAGCCTAGCTCTTGAGGGGTACGAGCAGTACTTC. The chain combines TRBV7-6 with TRBJ2-7; possibly TRBD1 or TRBD2 for D (5 bases each). This CDR3 has 14 amino acids. CDR1 is SGHVS and CDR2 is FNYEAQ in the germline V gene.

The V gene is TRBV27, the J gene TRBJ1-4; TRBD1 agrees at 12 bases. Trimming cost V 3 bases and J 6 bases; bases outside gene matches: 8. Germline loops: CDR1 MNHEY, CDR2 SMNVEV (reference sequence). This CDR3 contains 17 residues. CDR3: CASSFSGQGARDEKLFF. The CDR3 coding sequence is TGTGCCAGCAGTTTCTCGGGACAGGGGGCGCGAGATGAAAAACTGTTTTTT.

The rearrangement uses TRBV30 and TRBJ2-5; D ambiguous. The germline CDR1 and CDR2 sequences are GTSNPN and SVGIG (reference sequence). V lost 0 bases to trimming and J lost 5 bases, with 16 bases between them. This CDR3 comprises 15 residues. The CDR3 nucleotides read TGTGCCTGGAGTGTACGTCTTCCCGAGAGGGAGACCCAGTACTTC. Its translation: CAWSVRLPERETQYF.